These T cell receptor beta chains were read from a single sample in a study of blood T cell repertoires in COVID-19. The table came from immunoSEQ multiplex PCR; TCRdb's copy has only in-frame clones and leaves some out. Among about 170,000 clones, around 80% were seen once, and the ten largest hold approximately 8.7%. The sequenced sample was peripheral blood. Receptors originate from a woman in her 70s with acute or convalescent COVID-19. Both conserved end residues are part of each CDR3. The order of the fields is clone size, J gene, V gene, D gene, CDR3 DNA, CDR3 protein. The D gene is left open where the match is weak. Size is stated for part of the rows, as once, few or many counts, or as a class when the clone is expanded.

NA TRBJ1-6 TRBV3-1/TRBV3-2 TRBD1 TGTGCCAGCAGCCCCCTTCGAGGGGGCGGTTCACCCCTCCACTTT CASSPLRGGGSPLHF
NA TRBJ2-5 TRBV3-1/TRBV3-2 TRBD2 TGTGCCAGCAGCCAAGCCCTAGCGGGGGGGAATCAAGAGACCCAGTACTTC CASSQALAGGNQETQYF
NA TRBJ2-1 TRBV4-3 NA TGCGCCAGCAGCCAAGATCTTCTATCGAGCGTCAAATCCTACAATGAGCAGTTCTTC CASSQDLLSSVKSYNEQFF
NA TRBJ2-7 TRBV27 TRBD1 TGTGCCAGCAGTCACCAGGGGGCCCCCTACGAGCAGTACTTC CASSHQGAPYEQYF
few TRBJ2-4 TRBV12-3/TRBV12-4 NA TGTGCCAGCAGTTTAAATAGAGGAAACATTCAGTACTTC CASSLNRGNIQYF
NA TRBJ1-1 TRBV9 TRBD1 TGTGCCAGCAGCGCTACAGGGGTAGGGGGCACTGAAGCTTTCTTT CASSATGVGGTEAFF
NA TRBJ1-2 TRBV2 TRBD1 TGTGCCAGCAGTGCTGGACAGGGAGGCTATGGCTACACCTTC CASSAGQGGYGYTF
NA TRBJ2-1 TRBV9 NA TGTGCCAGCAGCATTGGACTTAATGCCTACAATGAGCAGTTCTTC CASSIGLNAYNEQFF
NA TRBJ1-6 TRBV28 NA TGTGCCAGCAGCCCCCCTGAGGGTACCAATTCACCCCTCCACTTT CASSPPEGTNSPLHF
NA TRBJ2-2 TRBV4-1 NA TGCGCCAGCAGCCAGTTTGGACTATACACCGGGGAGCTGTTTTTT CASSQFGLYTGELFF
once TRBJ2-7 TRBV6-5 TRBD2 TGTGCCAGCAGTTATTCGGGAGGGAGTCAGCAGTACTTC CASSYSGGSQQYF